Following are 5 T cell receptor beta chains from one sample sequenced in a study of blood T cell repertoires in COVID-19. Produced via immunoSEQ multiplex PCR; TCRdb's table is partial and in-frame only. The sample holds approximately 230,000 clones, roughly 89% seen once. The specimen was PBMCs or T cells enriched from blood (not recorded which). Receptors originate from a woman in her thirties who had recovered from COVID-19.

This chain links TRBV6-5 with TRBJ1-2; D not certain. Trimming took off 7 bases at V and 2 bases at J, with 14 bases between the two ends. This CDR3 comprises 14 residues. Germline V gene data show CDR1 as MNHEY and CDR2 as SVGAGI. The CDR3 protein is CASTLPGGNYGYTF. The CDR3 nucleotides read TGTGCCAGCACTCTACCAGGTGGGAACTATGGCTACACCTTC.

The chain recombines TRBV28 with TRBJ1-4, with 10 nucleotides matching TRBD1. Germline V lookup: CDR1 MDHEN, CDR2 SYDVKM. The ends lost 4 bases at V and 8 bases at J; junction bases unmatched: 4. The CDR3 sequence is 14 residues long. CDR3 region: CASSWTGGAEKLFF. The CDR3 region has the DNA TGTGCCAGCAGTTGGACAGGGGGTGCAGAAAAACTGTTTTTT.

In this sample, this clone turned up once. The chain is built from TRBV28 and TRBJ2-7; TRBD1 aligns across 10 bases. The germline CDR1 and CDR2 sequences are MDHEN and SYDVKM. J gave up 0 bases and V 5 bases, and 1 base lay outside the gene matches. This CDR3 has 14 residues. The CDR3 DNA sequence: TGTGCCAGCAGTCGGACAGGGGGCTCCTACGAGCAGTACTTC. Protein: CASSRTGGSYEQYF.

The chain employs TRBV3-1 (or the pseudogene TRBV3-2) and TRBJ1-2, with TRBD1 matching over 7 bases. The CDR3 has 16 residues. Germline V gene data show CDR1 as LGHDT and CDR2 as YNNKEL (reference sequence). J gave up 7 bases and V 1 base, and 12 bases lay outside the gene matches. In DNA form, the CDR3 reads TGTGCCAGCAGCCAAGTGCAAGGGGGCGCAAGGGGTGGCTACACCTTC. This codes for CASSQVQGGARGGYTF.

The rearrangement uses TRBV30 and TRBJ1-2; TRBD1 is a possible D gene (5 bases). Trimming removed 1 base at V and 6 bases at J, with 21 bases between. The CDR3 totals 16 residues. The germline V gene encodes CDR1 GTSNPN and CDR2 SVGIG (reference sequence). The CDR3 coding sequence is TGTGCCTGGAGTGGGATTTCTGGGACTCCTCCCAATGGCTACACCTTC. Translation gives CAWSGISGTPPNGYTF.